The 14 T cell receptor beta chains given below trace back to one sample, sequenced in a study of blood T cells in healthy people across ages. A second PCR, run for roughly 7 to 12 cycles, used a sample-barcoded 5' primer plus a J-beta primer mix. TCRdb re-called the 5' RACE reads with MiXCR, one entry per CDR3 protein. This repertoire shows around 820,000 distinct CDR3 sequences, around a quarter found once; its top ten account for approximately 4%. The same data also contributed to another study, on T cells of mothers and their children.

The specimen was blood. The receptors derive from a boy younger than 18 in good health.

This clonotype was detected a few times. The rearrangement joins TRBV3-1 to TRBJ2-3; D is undetermined. The CDR3 has 14 residues. From germline, CDR1 is LGHDT and CDR2 YNNKEL (reference sequence). With 4 bases removed from V and 3 bases from J, the gap between germline ends came to 11 bases. The CDR3 here is CASSPQRRTDTQYF. CDR3 sequence (DNA): TGTGCCAGCAGCCCTCAGAGACGGACAGATACGCAGTATTTT.

The genes are TRBV7-2 and TRBJ2-3, with 14 nucleotides matching TRBD2. In germline, CDR1 is SGHTA, CDR2 FQGNSA. The CDR3 sequence is 16 residues long. Trimming cost V 1 base and J 7 bases; bases outside gene matches: 4. The CDR3 sequence is CASSLGTSGRTNTQYF. DNA of the CDR3: TGTGCCAGCAGCTTAGGGACTAGCGGGAGGACCAATACGCAGTATTTT.

This clonotype was seen a handful of times. This sequence joins TRBV14 and TRBJ2-5; D unclear. CDR3 length: 18 residues. The germline CDR1 and CDR2 sequences are SGHDN and FVKESK. Deletions cut 2 bases from V and 4 bases from J, with 23 bases between. CDR3 residues: CASSQFELATPWGETQYF. CDR3 DNA: TGTGCCAGCAGCCAATTCGAATTAGCAACTCCTTGGGGAGAGACCCAGTACTTC.

The V gene is TRBV19, the J gene TRBJ2-4; TRBD1 might be the D (6 bases). The CDR3 has 16 residues. CDR1 and CDR2 (germline): LNHDA, SQIVND (reference sequence). Trimming removed 4 bases at V and 0 bases at J, with 13 bases between. CDR3 residues: CASSSGTSLAKNIQYF. The CDR3 DNA reads as TGTGCCAGTAGTAGTGGGACATCGCTAGCCAAAAACATTCAGTACTTC.

The chain carries TRBV20-1 and TRBJ2-1, with 10 bases matching TRBD2. Trimming took 4 bases from V and 1 from J; bases not matched to a gene: 7. The CDR3 spans 16 residues. Germline V gene data show CDR1 as DFQATT and CDR2 as SNEGSKA (reference sequence). The CDR3 here is CSANPSGSGSYNEQFF. The CDR3, as DNA: TGCAGTGCTAACCCTAGCGGGAGTGGGTCCTACAATGAGCAGTTCTTC.

This chain joins TRBV30 and TRBJ2-7; 8 nucleotides line up with TRBD2. The CDR3 spans 14 residues. The germline V gene has CDR1 GTSNPN and CDR2 SVGIG (reference sequence). V trimming: 3 bases; J trimming: 3 bases; junction bases outside the gene matches: 7. The DNA for the CDR3 is TGTGCCTGGAGGGACGACGGGACTAGCTACGAGCAGTACTTC. Translated: CAWRDDGTSYEQYF.

The chain couples TRBV7-2 to TRBJ2-5, with 10 nucleotides matching TRBD2. The CDR3 totals 14 residues. Germline assignment: CDR1 SGHTA and CDR2 FQGNSA. V dropped 5 bases and J dropped 11; count of bases not matched to a gene: 11. The CDR3 spells CASSVLAGVGEQYF. CDR3 in DNA: TGTGCCAGCAGCGTCCTAGCGGGGGTGGGTGAGCAGTACTTC.

This chain joins TRBV5-1 and TRBJ2-4; tentative D call: TRBD2 (5 bases). Between the trimmed V and J ends, which lost 7 bases and 6 bases, there was a span of 17 bases. The V gene's germline CDR1 is SGHRS and CDR2 YFSETQ. The CDR3 sequence is 14 residues long. The CDR3 loop reads CASGLDPVRNIQYF. DNA for the CDR3: TGCGCCAGCGGACTCGACCCGGTTAGAAACATTCAGTACTTC. Together with reference TRBV5-1 and TRBJ2-4, the CDR3 gives the full variable domain: KAGVTQTPRYLIKTRGQQVTLSCSPISGHRSVSWYQQTPGQGLQFLFEYFSETQRNKGNFPGRFSGRQFSNSRSEMNVSTLELGDSALYLCASGLDPVRNIQYFGAGTRLSVL.

A few counts support this clonotype. The J gene is TRBJ2-3, the V gene TRBV4-1, with D perhaps TRBD2 (5 bases). This CDR3 has 15 amino acids. With 0 bases removed from V and 3 bases from J, the gap between germline ends came to 10 bases. Germline values: CDR1 MGHRA, CDR2 YSYEKL. The CDR3 reads CASSQDFGKTDTQYF. The CDR3 nucleotides are TGCGCCAGCAGCCAAGATTTCGGGAAGACAGATACGCAGTATTTT.

V gene TRBV12-3 or TRBV12-4 combines with J gene TRBJ2-2; tentatively, D is TRBD1 or TRBD2 (5 bases each). The V end lost 1 base, the J end lost 6 bases, and 12 bases lay between the germline ends. The length of the CDR3 is 15 residues. The CDR3 coding sequence is TGTGCCAGCAGTTTAGTAGTTAGGGGACCCGGGGAGCTGTTTTTT. This translates into CASSLVVRGPGELFF.

The V call is TRBV18, the J call TRBJ1-4; unclear D gene. Trimming removed 1 base at V and 0 bases at J, with 6 bases between. The CDR3 sequence is 15 residues long. The germline V gene has CDR1 KGHSH and CDR2 LQKENI. CDR3: CASSPLQSTNEKLFF. In DNA, the CDR3 is TGTGCCAGCTCACCACTACAGTCAACTAATGAAAAACTGTTTTTT.

This clonotype was seen a handful of times. This sequence joins TRBV29-1 and TRBJ2-1; D remains ambiguous. The CDR3 totals 14 residues. The germline V gene encodes CDR1 SQVTM and CDR2 ANQGSEA. V was cut by 3 bases and J by 9 bases, with 18 bases left in between. CDR3 DNA: TGCAGCGTTGACGGCGGAATTAGATTGACTGAGCAGTTCTTC. Encoded protein: CSVDGGIRLTEQFF.

This rearrangement joins TRBV6-2 or TRBV6-3 to TRBJ2-3; tentative D call: TRBD2 (6 bases). This CDR3 has 15 amino acids. CDR1 and CDR2 (germline): MNHEY, SVGEGT. The V gene lost 2 bases and the J gene lost 5 bases, with 14 bases spanning the gap. The CDR3 DNA reads TGTGCCAGCAGTTACGGTACACCAGCGGGAGATACGCAGTATTTT. It is translated as CASSYGTPAGDTQYF.

This clonotype was seen only a few times. The chain carries TRBV5-1 and TRBJ2-3; D is possibly TRBD1 (6 bases). Trimming stripped 4 bases from V and 2 bases from J, with 8 bases between. This CDR3 comprises 13 residues. Germline V gene sequence: CDR1 SGHRS, CDR2 YFSETQ. The CDR3 DNA reads TGCGCCAGCAGCCGGACAGTCACAGATACGCAGTATTTT. Its translation is CASSRTVTDTQYF.